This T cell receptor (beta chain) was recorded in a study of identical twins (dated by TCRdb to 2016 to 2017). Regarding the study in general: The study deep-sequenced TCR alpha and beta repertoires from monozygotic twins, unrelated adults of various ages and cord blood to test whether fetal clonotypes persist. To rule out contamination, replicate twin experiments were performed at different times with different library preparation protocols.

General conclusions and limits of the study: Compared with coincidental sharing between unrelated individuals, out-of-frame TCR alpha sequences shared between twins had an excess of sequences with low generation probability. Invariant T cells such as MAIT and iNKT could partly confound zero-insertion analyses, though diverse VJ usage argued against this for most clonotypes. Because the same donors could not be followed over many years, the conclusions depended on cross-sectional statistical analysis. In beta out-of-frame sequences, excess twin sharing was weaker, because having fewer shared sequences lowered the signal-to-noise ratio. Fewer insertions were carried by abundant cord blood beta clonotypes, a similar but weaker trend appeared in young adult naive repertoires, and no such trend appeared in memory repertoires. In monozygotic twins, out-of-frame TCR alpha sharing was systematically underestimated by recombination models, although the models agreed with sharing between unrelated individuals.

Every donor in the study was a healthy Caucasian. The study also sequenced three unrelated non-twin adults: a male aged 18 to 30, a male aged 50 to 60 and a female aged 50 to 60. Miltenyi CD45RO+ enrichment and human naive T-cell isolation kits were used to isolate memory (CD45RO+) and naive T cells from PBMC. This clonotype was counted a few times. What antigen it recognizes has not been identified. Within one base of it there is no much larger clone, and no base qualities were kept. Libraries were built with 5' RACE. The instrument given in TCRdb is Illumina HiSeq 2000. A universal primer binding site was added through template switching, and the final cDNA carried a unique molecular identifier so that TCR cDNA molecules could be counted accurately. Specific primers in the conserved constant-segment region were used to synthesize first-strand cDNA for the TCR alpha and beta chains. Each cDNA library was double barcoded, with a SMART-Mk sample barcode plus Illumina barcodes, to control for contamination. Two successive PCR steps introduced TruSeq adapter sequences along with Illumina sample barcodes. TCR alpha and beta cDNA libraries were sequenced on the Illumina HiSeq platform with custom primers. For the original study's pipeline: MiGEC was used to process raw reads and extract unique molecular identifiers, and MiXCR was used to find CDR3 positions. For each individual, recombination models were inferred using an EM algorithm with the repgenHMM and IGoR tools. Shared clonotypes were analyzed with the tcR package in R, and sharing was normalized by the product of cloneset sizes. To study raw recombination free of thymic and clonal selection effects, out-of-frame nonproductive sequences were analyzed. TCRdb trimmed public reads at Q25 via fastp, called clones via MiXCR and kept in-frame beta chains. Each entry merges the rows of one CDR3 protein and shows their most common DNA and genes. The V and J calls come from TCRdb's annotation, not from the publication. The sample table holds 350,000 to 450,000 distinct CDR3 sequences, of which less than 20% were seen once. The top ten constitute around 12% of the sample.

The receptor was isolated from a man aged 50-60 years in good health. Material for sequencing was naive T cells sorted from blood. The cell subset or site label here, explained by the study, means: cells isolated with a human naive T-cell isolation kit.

The DNA sequence follows: TGCAGTGCTAGGGGACTAGCGGCTTTCCAAGAGACCCAGTACTTC. Its translation reads: CSARGLAAFQETQYF. Recombination joined TRBV20-1 with TRBJ2-5; 11 of the junction bases match TRBD2. The germline V gene (reference sequence) supplies CDR1 DFQATT and CDR2 SNEGSKA. V loses 3 bases at its end and J loses 1 base; junction bases beyond the gene matches: 4. The CDR3 starts with the cysteine, ends with the phenylalanine, and has 15 residues. Just the 45-base CDR3 DNA is kept, in frame starting at base 1.